The clone carrying this T cell receptor beta chain was recorded a few times. What it binds is unknown. Nobody among the patients had been given any treatment before thyroid surgery. This CDR3 has 14 amino acids. Germline V CDR1 and CDR2: MNHEY, SVGAGI. Trimming removed 2 bases at V and 7 bases at J, with 11 bases between. Study processing details: Across clinicopathological groups, CDR3 differences served as the basis for building a distant-metastasis classifier for papillary thyroid cancer. TCRdb re-called the PCR reads with MiXCR. The V and J calls were not made by the authors but by TCRdb's processing. This repertoire shows about 2,600 clones, roughly 29% found once; its top ten account for roughly a fifth. This sample stems from a study of metastatic and nonmetastatic thyroid tumors. Study at large: A comparison of repertoires was made across blood and tumor or nodule tissue from malignant and benign thyroid patients. Study conclusions and caveats: Patients with malignant thyroid tumors reportedly had significantly higher TCR beta diversity than those with benign nodules, in blood and tumor.

The material sequenced was tumor tissue. The chain uses TRBV6-5 and TRBJ2-2, with D maybe TRBD2 (6 bases). This receptor was identified in a female donor with papillary thyroid cancer or a benign thyroid nodule (not recorded which). Some clones in this sample may be carry-over from other donors' samples. The CDR3 spells CASSYDSGVGELFF. The CDR3 region has the DNA TGTGCCAGCAGTTACGATTCGGGAGTCGGGGAGCTGTTTTTT.